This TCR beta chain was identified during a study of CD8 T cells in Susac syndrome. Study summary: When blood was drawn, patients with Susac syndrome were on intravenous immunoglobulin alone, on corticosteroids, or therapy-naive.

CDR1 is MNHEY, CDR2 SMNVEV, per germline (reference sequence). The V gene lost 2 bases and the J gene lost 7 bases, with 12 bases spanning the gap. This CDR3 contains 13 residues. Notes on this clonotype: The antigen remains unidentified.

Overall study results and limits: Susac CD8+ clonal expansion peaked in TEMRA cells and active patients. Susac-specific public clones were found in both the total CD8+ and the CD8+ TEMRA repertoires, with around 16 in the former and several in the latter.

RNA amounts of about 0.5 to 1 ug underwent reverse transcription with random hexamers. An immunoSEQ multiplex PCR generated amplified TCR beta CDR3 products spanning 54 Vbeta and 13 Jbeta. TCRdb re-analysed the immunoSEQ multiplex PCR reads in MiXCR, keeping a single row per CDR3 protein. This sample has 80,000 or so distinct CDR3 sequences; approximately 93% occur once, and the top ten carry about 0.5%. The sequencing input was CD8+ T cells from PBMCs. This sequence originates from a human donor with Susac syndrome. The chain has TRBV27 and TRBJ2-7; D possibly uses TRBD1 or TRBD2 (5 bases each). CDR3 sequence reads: CASSLRDGWEQYF. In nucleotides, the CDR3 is TGTGCCAGCAGTTTAAGGGACGGCTGGGAGCAGTACTTC.